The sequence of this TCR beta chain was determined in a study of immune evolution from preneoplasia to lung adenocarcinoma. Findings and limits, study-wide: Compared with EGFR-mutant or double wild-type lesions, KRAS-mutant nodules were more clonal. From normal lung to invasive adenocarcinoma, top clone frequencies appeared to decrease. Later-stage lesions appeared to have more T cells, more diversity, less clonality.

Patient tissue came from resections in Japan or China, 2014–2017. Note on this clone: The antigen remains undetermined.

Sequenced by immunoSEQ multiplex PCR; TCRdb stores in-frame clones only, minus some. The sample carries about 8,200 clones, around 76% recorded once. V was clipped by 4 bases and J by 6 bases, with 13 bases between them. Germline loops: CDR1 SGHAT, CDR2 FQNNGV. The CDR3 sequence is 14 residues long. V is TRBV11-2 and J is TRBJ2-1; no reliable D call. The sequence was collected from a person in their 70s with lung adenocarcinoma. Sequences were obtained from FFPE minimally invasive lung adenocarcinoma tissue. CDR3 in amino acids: CASSSSPFANEQFF. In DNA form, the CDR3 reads TGTGCCAGCAGCTCATCTCCTTTTGCCAATGAGCAGTTCTTC.